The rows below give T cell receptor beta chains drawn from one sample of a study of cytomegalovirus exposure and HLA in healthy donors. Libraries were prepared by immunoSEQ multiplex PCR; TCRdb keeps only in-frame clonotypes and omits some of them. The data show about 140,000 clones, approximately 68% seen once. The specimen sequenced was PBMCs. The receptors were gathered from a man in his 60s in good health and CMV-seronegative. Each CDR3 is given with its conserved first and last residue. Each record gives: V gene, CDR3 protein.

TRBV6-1,CASSEFRAGHTEAFF
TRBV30,CAWSGARGLGNTIYF
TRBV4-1,CASSQVQGYEQFF
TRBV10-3,CATQKDTDTQYF
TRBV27,CASSLAGGGVYEQYF
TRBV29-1,CSAEGGTGGREQYF
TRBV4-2,CASSQDAGQINEQFF
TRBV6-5,CASTRDRETVEQYF
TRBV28,CASRLTGTSGSYEQYF
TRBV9,CASSVGEVNTEAFF
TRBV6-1,CASSEKGVDSNQPQHF
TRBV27,CASSLRRNQPQHF
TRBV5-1,CASSLGQTGNTIYF
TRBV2,CASRAPGGGADTQYF
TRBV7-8,CASSLAEHRAQPQHF
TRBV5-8,CASRSGTVSNQPQHF
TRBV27,CASSFRADVNTEAFF
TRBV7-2,CASSLARGPQHF
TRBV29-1,CSVAQYGYTF
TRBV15,CATSGARRSGANVLTF
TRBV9,CASSELPAGGTDTQYF
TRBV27,CASSTLSGTANQPQHF
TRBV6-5,CASSYARPSGGQPQHF
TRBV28,CASSFTRAQETQYF
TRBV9,CASSVLTDQETQYF
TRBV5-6,CASSLVGRNYEQYF
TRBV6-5,CASSYSGLADNEQFF
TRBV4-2,CASSQDVRTGDGGGFCTF
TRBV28,CASRGEGGLGTYEQYF
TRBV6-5,CASSYQTGGVFDEQFF
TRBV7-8,CASSLGGGNYGYTF